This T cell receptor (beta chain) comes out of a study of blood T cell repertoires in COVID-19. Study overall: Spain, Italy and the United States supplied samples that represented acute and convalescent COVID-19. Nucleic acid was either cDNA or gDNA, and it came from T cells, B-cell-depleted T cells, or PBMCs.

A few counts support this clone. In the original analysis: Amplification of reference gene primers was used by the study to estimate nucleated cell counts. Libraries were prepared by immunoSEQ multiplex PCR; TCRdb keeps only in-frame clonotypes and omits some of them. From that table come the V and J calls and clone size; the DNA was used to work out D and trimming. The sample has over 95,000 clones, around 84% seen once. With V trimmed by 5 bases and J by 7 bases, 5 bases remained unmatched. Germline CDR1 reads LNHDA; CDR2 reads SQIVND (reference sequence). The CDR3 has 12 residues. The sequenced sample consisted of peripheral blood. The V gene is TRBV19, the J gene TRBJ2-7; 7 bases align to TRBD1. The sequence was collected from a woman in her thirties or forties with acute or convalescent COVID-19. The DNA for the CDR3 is TGTGCCAGTAGTCACAGGGGCGAAGAGCAGTACTTC. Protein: CASSHRGEEQYF.